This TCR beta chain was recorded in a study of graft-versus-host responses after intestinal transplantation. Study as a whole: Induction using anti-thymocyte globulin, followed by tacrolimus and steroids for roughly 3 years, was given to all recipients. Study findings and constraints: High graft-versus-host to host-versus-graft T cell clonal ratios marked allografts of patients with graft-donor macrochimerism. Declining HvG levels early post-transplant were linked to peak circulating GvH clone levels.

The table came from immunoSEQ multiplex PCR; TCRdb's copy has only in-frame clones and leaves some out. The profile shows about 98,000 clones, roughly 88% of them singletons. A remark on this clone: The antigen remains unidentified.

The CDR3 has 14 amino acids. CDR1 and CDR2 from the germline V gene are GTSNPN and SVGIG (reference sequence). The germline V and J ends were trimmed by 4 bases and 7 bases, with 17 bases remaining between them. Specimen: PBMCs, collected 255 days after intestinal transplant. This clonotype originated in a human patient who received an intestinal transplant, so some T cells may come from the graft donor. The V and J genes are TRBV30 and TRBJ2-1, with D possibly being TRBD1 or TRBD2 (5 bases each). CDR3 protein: CAWKEATERNEQFF. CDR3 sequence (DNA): TGTGCCTGGAAGGAGGCGACAGAAAGAAATGAGCAGTTCTTC.